A single sample is the source of the 9 T cell receptor delta chains below, sequenced in a study of γδ T cells in repeated Plasmodium falciparum infection (dated by TCRdb to 2020 to 2022). Library construction relied on multiplex PCR. The reads were generated on an Illumina MiSeq. TCRdb reprocessed the public data with the CATT caller; entries with the same nucleotide sequence were combined afterwards. The sample yields 80,000 to 95,000 delta-chain clones; more than 1.4% were counted once. Approximately 10% of the sample is held by the ten biggest clonotypes. Vgamma9/Vdelta2+ and Vdelta2-negative gammadelta T cell populations were flow-sorted from peripheral blood mononuclear cells for bulk TCR repertoire analysis. What was sequenced was gamma-delta T cells from blood. The receptors here all came from a pool of human donors (malaria-infected and uninfected, not separated).

This clone has a handful of counts. TCRdb pairs this DNA with a much larger clone's protein that differs at residue 18, likely a read error; the protein shown was translated from the DNA. V is TRDV2 and J is TRDJ1; 11 bases agree with TRDD3. The J gene was not available in TCRdb and was assigned here by matching the DNA to germline segments. The CDR3 is made up of 21 amino acids. The germline V gene has CDR1 GEAIGNYY and CDR2 EKD. CDR3 amino acids: CACDTVYGPMGDTLDTDELIF. CDR3 nucleotides: TGTGCCTGTGACACCGTCTATGGGCCCATGGGGGATACGTTAGACACCGATGAACTCATCTTT.

As regards this clone: One base separates it from a far larger clone, so it is likely a read error. Other DNA sequences in the same sample also yield this CDR3. V gene TRDV3 combines with J gene TRDJ1; D is possibly TRDD2 (6 bases). TCRdb is silent on the J gene; assignment here came from matching the DNA to germline. Germline V gene data show CDR1 as TVYSNPD and CDR2 as GDNSRS (reference sequence). V was trimmed by 4 bases and J by 0 bases, leaving 30 bases between them. The CDR3 runs 19 residues. CDR3 bases: TGTGCCTCCAGCCTTCCGACTCCGAATCCCGCCGTATACACCGATAAACTCATCTTT. It is translated as CASSLPTPNPAVYTDKLIF.

The sample holds a few counts of this clone. The junction does not match germline at one end; this may be a read error. The J gene is TRDJ1, the V gene TRDV1; TRDD3 aligns across 10 bases. The CDR3 length is 22 residues. The germline V gene has CDR1 TSWWSYY and CDR2 QGS. CDR3 nucleotide sequence: TGTGCTCTTGGGGAGACTGCTTCCTACTGGGGGATGTGGGGGTACATCGCCGATAAACCCATCTTT. It translates to CALGETASYWGMWGYIADKPIF.

This clone came up a few times. A far more abundant clone sits one base away, making this likely a read error. Other nucleotide sequences from this sample produce the same CDR3. This chain uses TRDV1 with TRDJ1; D unresolved. TCRdb lists no J gene, so it was determined here by aligning the DNA to germline. Per the germline V gene, CDR1 is TSWWSYY and CDR2 is QGS. The CDR3 runs 19 residues. V was shortened by 0 bases and J by 0 bases, with 20 bases between the two germline ends. Here the CDR3 reads CALGELLAPRVVYTDKLIF. The CDR3 nucleotides read TGTGCTCTTGGGGAACTGCTTGCCCCGCGCGTAGTATACACCGATAAACTCATCTTT.

This clone occurred a few times. The protein in TCRdb stems from a much larger clone and differs at residue 20 from this DNA's translation, likely a read error; here the protein is translated from the DNA. The chain's CDR3 is CALGELVTIKTGGYLSDKLTF. CDR3 coding DNA: TGTGCTCTTGGGGAACTAGTGACGATAAAGACTGGGGGATACTTAAGCGATAAACTCACCTTT. The V gene call reads TRDV1; no J gene was called; the table's TRDD3 call for D was not verified on the DNA. CDR3 length: 21 amino acids. The V gene's germline CDR1 is TSWWSYY and CDR2 QGS.

This clone has at least ten counts. The chain is built from TRDV1 and TRDJ2; TRDD3 agrees at 7 bases. The germline V gene has CDR1 TSWWSYY and CDR2 QGS. Trimming at V came to 5 bases and at J to 0 bases, leaving 12 bases not matched to a gene. CDR3 length: 18 residues. The CDR3 here is CALGNVGYGPSLTAQLFF. The CDR3 bases are TGTGCTCTTGGGAATGTTGGATACGGACCTTCTTTGACAGCACAACTCTTCTTT.

This clone was seen more than once but under ten times. This sequence is one base from a far larger clone and is likely a read error. The same CDR3 is also encoded by other DNA sequences in this sample. The chain uses TRDV1 and TRDJ1; a possible D gene is TRDD2 (9 bases). The J gene comes from matching the DNA to germline here; TCRdb lacks it. CDR1 is TSWWSYY, CDR2 QGS, per germline. The length of the CDR3 is 21 residues. CDR3 nucleotides: TGTGCTCTCGGGGAACGGCCCTTCCTACAATACTGGGGGGATTACACCGATAAACTCATCTTT. Protein product: CALGERPFLQYWGDYTDKLIF.

This clone was seen only a few times. This likely came from a read error, as a far larger clone is one base away. Other nucleotide sequences in the sample specify the same CDR3. Here the V gene is TRDV2, but the J gene went uncalled; whether TRDD3, the table's D call, matches the DNA was not checked. The CDR3 loop spans 21 amino acids. Per germline, CDR1 GEAIGNYY and CDR2 EKD. The CDR3 loop is CACDTGSPFLRPFSDTDKLIF. The CDR3 DNA follows: TGTGCCTGTGACACCGGAAGCCCATTCCTACGTCCTTTCTCAGACACCGATAAGCTCATCTTT.

As regards this clone: TCRdb assigns this DNA the protein of a much larger clone, which departs from its translation at residue 13; this likely reflects a read error, and the protein shown comes from translating the DNA. The chain links TRDV2 to TRDJ1; 9 bases agree with TRDD3. There are 17 residues in the CDR3. Germline V lookup: CDR1 GEAIGNYY, CDR2 EKD. The CDR3 bases are TGTGCCTGTGACATGGTAGGGGATACGCGATTCACCGGTAAACTCATCTTT. It encodes CACDMVGDTRFTGKLIF.